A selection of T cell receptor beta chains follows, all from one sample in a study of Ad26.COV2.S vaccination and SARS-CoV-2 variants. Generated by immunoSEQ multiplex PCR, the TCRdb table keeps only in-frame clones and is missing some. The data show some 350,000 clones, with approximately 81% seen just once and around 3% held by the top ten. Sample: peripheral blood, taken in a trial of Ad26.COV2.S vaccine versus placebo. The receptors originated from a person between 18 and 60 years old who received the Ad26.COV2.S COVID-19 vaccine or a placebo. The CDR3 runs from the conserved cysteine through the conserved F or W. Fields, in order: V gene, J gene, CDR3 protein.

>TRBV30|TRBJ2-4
CAWSVQGKNIQYF
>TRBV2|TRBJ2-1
CASSREGRFGGNEQFF
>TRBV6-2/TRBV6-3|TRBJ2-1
CASSSGLAAYNEQFF
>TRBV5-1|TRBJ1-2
CASSSDGTPGGYTF
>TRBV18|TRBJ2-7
CASLQGGAYEQYF
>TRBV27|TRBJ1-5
CASSRGQGTPNYSNQPQHF
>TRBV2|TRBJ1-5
CASSAKARDSNQPQHF
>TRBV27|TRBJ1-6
CASSQRGQILNSPLHF
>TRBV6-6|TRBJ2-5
CASSPYRGETQYF
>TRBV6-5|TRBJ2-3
CASSPRGLADTQYF
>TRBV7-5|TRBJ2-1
CVRSLDRIAGGHFNEQFF
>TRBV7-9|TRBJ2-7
CASSLVFYEQYF
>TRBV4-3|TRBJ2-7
CASSQDSGYEQYF
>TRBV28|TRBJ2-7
CASGRKYYEQYF
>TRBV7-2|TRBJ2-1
CASSWFGAGHGGDEQFF
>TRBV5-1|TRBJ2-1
CASSFGSRTYNEQFF
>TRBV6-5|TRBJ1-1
CASKRQGNTEAFF
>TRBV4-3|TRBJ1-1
CASSQPWGERVTTEAFF
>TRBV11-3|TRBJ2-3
CASSFAPGSTDTQYF
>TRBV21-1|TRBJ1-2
CASSKALCGYTF
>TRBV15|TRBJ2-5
CATSRGGTDETQYF
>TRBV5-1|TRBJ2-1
CASSPDLQGLYNEQFF
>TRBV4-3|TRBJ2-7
CASSQAPSYEQYF
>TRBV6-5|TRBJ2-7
CASSYSMASYEQYF
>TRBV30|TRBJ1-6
CAWRGATLYNSPLHF
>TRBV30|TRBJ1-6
CAWRPSSYNSPLHF
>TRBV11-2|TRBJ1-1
CASSLSRQGVFNTEAFF
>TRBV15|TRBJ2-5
CATSRGWETQYF
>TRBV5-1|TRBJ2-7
CASSTSGLAEQYF
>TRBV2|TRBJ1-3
CASSVQGLNSGNTIYF
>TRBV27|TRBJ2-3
CASSAGYSSTDTQYF
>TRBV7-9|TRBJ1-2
CASSFGSTVANYGYTF
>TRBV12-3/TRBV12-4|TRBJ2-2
CASSAWDTGELFF
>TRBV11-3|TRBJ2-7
CASSFEGIVGAGGPLEQYF
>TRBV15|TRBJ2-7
CATSRGGTEFYEQYF
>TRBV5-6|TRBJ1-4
CASSLEESNEKLFF
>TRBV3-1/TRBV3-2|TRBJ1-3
CASSRRTSPSSGNTIYF
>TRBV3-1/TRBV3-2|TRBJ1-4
CASSRLGATNEKLFF